This T cell receptor beta chain was captured by sequencing in a study of technical replicates of blood from four donors. Trimming cost V 1 base and J 7 bases, with 13 bases left between them. The CDR3 consists of 14 residues. The germline V gene has CDR1 SEHNR and CDR2 FQNEAQ (reference sequence). Repertoires were generated with immunoSEQ multiplex PCR, while TCRdb's copy carries only in-frame clones and drops some. Here the sample spans about 76,000 clones, about 91% being singletons. The receptor's source is a human donor in good health. This chain connects TRBV7-9 to TRBJ1-2; no reliable D call. Material: T cells isolated from PBMCs. The CDR3 region has the DNA TGTGCCAGCAGCTTAGGGAGGGATCTGGGTGGCTACACCTTC. The encoded protein is CASSLGRDLGGYTF.